The clone carrying this TCR beta chain was picked up a small number of times. The antigen is not known. This record belongs to a study of beta chain features in type 1 diabetes. Regarding the study as a whole: The study found moderately but significantly shorter TCRB CDR3s in all four CD4+ subsets of Type 1 diabetes patients.

Germline trimming cut 4 bases from V and 0 bases from J; bases unmatched to any gene: 9. The CDR3 is 16 residues long. CDR1 is SGDLS and CDR2 is YYNGEE in the germline V gene. The investigators reverse transcribed all of the isolated RNA, so they sequenced expressed TCRB transcripts. Sequencing used immunoSEQ multiplex PCR; TCRdb keeps in-frame clones, though not all of them. The sample contains roughly 350,000 clones, around 9.6% of which appear only once. This rearrangement joins TRBV9 to TRBJ2-7, with 8 bases identical to TRBD1. The receptor was isolated from a man under 40 with type 1 diabetes. The sample taken for sequencing was central memory CD4+ T cells from blood. The CDR3 sequence: CASSSPRGHASYEQYF. The CDR3 DNA sequence: TGTGCCAGCAGCTCCCCCAGGGGGCACGCCTCCTACGAGCAGTACTTC.